Below are 3 T cell receptor beta chains sequenced from a single sample in a study of blood T cell repertoires in COVID-19. The data were produced by immunoSEQ multiplex PCR, yet TCRdb's version contains in-frame clones alone and is incomplete. The data show 250,000 or so clones, approximately 86% seen once. The sample consisted of peripheral blood. The receptors shown here come from a man aged 25-40 years with active or convalescent COVID-19.

The rearrangement links TRBV6-2 or TRBV6-3 to TRBJ1-2; 11 nucleotides line up with TRBD1. This CDR3 contains 16 residues. V gave up 6 bases and J gave up 7 bases; unmatched junction bases: 13. Germline loops: CDR1 MNHEY, CDR2 SVGEGT. CDR3 residues: CASSRGYGTGGPGYTF. CDR3 DNA: TGTGCCAGCAGCCGGGGGTACGGGACAGGGGGGCCTGGCTACACCTTC.

The CDR3 loop reads CSTGTGGFRETQYF. CDR3 coding DNA: TGCAGCACCGGGACAGGGGGGTTTAGAGAGACCCAGTACTTC. The rearrangement uses TRBV29-1 and TRBJ2-5; 11 bases map to TRBD1. The germline V gene encodes CDR1 SQVTM and CDR2 ANQGSEA. CDR3 length: 14 amino acids. V lost 8 bases to trimming and J lost 4 bases; unmatched junction nucleotides: 9.

V gene TRBV6-1 combines with J gene TRBJ1-5, with a tentative D call TRBD1 (5 bases). The V gene lost 0 bases and the J gene lost 7 bases, with 7 bases spanning the gap. Per the germline V gene, CDR1 is MNHNS and CDR2 is SASEGT. The CDR3 runs 13 residues. CDR3 region: CASSEAWGQPQHF. CDR3 coding DNA: TGTGCCAGCAGTGAAGCATGGGGCCAGCCCCAGCATTTT.